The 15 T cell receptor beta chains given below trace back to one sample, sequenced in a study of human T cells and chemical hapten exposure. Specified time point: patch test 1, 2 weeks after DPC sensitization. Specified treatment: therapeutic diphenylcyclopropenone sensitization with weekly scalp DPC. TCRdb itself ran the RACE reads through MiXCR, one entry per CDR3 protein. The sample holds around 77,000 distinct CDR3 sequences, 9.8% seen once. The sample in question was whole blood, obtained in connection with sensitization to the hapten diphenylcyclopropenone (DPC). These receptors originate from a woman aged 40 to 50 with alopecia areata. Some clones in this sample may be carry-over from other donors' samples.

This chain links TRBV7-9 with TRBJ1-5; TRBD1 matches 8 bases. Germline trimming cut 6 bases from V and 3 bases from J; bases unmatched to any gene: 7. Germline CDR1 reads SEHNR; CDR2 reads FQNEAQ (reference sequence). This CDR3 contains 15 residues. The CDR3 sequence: CASSSGQGINQPQHF. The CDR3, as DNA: TGTGCCAGCAGTTCTGGACAGGGCATCAATCAGCCCCAGCATTTT.

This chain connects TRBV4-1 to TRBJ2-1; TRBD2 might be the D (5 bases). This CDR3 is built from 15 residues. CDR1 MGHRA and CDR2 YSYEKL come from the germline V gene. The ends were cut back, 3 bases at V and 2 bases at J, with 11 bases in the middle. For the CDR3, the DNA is TGCGCCAGCAGCCAGTGGGGAGAGACCTACAATGAGCAGTTCTTC. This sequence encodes CASSQWGETYNEQFF.

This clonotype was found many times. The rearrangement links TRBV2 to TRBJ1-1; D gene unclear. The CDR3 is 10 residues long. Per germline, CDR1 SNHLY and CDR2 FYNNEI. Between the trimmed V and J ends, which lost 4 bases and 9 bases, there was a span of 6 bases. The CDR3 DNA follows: TGTGCCAGCAGTGGTCAGCAAGCTTTCTTT. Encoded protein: CASSGQQAFF.

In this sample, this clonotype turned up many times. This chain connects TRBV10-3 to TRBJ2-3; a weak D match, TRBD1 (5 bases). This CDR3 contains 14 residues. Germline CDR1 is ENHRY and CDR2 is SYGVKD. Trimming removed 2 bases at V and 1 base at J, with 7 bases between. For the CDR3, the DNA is TGTGCCATCAGTGAGGCAGGGCGCACAGATACGCAGTATTTT. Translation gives CAISEAGRTDTQYF.

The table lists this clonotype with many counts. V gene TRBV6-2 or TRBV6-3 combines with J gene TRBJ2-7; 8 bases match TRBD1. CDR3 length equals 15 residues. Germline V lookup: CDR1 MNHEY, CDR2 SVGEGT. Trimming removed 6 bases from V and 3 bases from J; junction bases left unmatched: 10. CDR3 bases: TGTGCCAGCAGGCGTCCCGGGACAGGTTACTACGAGCAGTACTTC. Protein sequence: CASRRPGTGYYEQYF.

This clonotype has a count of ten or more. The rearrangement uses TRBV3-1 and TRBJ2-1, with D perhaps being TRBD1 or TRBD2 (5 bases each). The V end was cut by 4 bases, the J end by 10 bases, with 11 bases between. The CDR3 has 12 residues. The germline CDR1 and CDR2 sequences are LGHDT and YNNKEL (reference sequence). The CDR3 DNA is TGTGCCAGCAGCCCTAGCCCAGGGGAGCAGTTCTTC. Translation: CASSPSPGEQFF.

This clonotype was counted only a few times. The DNA for the CDR3 is TGTGCCAGCAGCTTGCGGACGGCGAACACCGGGGAGCTGTTTTTT. Protein product: CASSLRTANTGELFF. The rearrangement links TRBV5-6 to TRBJ2-2; D gene ambiguous. V was trimmed by 1 base and J by 0 bases, leaving 7 bases between them. In germline, CDR1 is SGHDT, CDR2 YYEEEE. The CDR3 has 15 residues.

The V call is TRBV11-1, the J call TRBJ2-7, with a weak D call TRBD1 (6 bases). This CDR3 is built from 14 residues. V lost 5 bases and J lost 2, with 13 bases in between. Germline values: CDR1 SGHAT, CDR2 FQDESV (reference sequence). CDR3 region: CASSPRTVTYEQYF. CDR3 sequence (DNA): TGTGCCAGCAGCCCCCGGACAGTTACCTACGAGCAGTACTTC.

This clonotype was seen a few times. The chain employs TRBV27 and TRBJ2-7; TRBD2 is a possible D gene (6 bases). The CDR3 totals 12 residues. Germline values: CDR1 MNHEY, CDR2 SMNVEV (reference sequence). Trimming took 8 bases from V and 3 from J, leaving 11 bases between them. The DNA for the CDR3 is TGTGCCAGCGCCGCCGGGAGCTACGAGCAGTACTTC. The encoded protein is CASAAGSYEQYF.

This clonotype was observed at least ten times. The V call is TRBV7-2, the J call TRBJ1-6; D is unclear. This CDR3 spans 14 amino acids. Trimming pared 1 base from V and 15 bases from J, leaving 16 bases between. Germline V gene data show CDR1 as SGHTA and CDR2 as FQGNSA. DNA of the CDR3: TGTGCCAGCAGCTTAGTATTTGTCGGGAGCAACCTCCACTTT. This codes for CASSLVFVGSNLHF.

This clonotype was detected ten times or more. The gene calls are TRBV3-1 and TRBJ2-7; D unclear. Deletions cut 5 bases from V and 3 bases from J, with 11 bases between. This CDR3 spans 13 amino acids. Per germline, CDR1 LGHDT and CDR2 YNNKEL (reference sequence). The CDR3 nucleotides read TGTGCCAGCAGCTACGTAGATCGCTACGAGCAGTACTTC. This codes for CASSYVDRYEQYF.

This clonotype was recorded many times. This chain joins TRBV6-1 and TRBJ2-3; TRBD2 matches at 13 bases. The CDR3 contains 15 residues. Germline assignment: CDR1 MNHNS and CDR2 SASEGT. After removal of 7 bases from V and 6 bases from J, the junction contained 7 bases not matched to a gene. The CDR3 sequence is CASTPGLAGIDTQYF. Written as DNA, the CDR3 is TGTGCCAGCACCCCGGGACTAGCGGGGATTGATACGCAGTATTTT.

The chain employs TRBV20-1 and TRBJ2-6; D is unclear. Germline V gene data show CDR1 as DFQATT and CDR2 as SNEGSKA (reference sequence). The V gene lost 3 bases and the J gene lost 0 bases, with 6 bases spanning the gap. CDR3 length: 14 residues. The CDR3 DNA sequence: TGCAGTGCTAGTTGGAGCTCTGGGGCCAACGTCCTGACTTTC. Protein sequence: CSASWSSGANVLTF.

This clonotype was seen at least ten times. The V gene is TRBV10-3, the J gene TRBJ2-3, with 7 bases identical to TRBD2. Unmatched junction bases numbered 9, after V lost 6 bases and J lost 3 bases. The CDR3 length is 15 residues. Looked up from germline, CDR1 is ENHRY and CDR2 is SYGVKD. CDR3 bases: TGTGCCATCAGGGCGGGGAGGGTCAATACAGATACGCAGTATTTT. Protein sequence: CAIRAGRVNTDTQYF.

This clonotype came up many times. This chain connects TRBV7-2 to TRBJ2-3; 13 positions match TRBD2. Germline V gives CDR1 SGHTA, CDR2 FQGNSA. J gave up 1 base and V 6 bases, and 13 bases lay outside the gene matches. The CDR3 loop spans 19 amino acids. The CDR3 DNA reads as TGTGCCAGCAGTCACAGGTCCACTAGCGGGGGGGCCGGCACAGATACGCAGTATTTT. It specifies CASSHRSTSGGAGTDTQYF.